This T cell receptor (beta chain) was sequenced in a study of post-analysis software for immune sequencing data. Study-wide context: Both relapsing-remitting and secondary progressive multiple sclerosis featured among the disease courses, as did progressive-relapsing multiple sclerosis.

Findings and limits, study-wide: Four or five TRBV segments were significantly more frequent in patients than in controls. TRBV5-6, TRBV5-1 and TRBV20-1 were among these segments.

This clonotype has a handful of counts. Its specificity is unknown. CDR1 is SGHAT and CDR2 is FQNNGV in the germline V gene. This CDR3 region has 14 residues. V lost 5 bases, J lost 7 bases, and 12 bases lay in between. Unique molecular identifiers featured in each of the TCR beta cDNA libraries. cDNA molecules numbering roughly 0.5 million came from roughly 1 to 10 million T cells. TCRdb re-derived calls from the PCR reads in MiXCR, one entry per CDR3 protein. The profile shows hundreds of thousands of distinct CDR3 sequences, around 27% of them singletons. V usage is TRBV11-2 and J usage is TRBJ1-6; D gene ambiguous. What was sequenced was blood. This clonotype originated in a girl aged 5-17 years with multiple sclerosis. DNA of the CDR3: TGTGCCAGCAGCGGCCCTGGGCGGAATTCACCCCTCCACTTT. Protein product: CASSGPGRNSPLHF.